The present T cell receptor (beta chain) was sequenced within a study of T cell repertoires in cytomegalovirus infection. Study overall: The authors relied on CMV epitopes, both recently identified HLA-C-restricted and well-studied HLA-B-restricted. Study-level results: Clonotypes of TCR beta that were HLA-C-restricted and CMV-specific dominated the ex vivo response.

Trimming left V 0 bases short and J 7 bases short, with 9 bases between. The germline CDR1 and CDR2 sequences are SGHVS and FNYEAQ. CDR3 length: 13 residues. Of note for this clonotype: Its target is unknown.

In TCRdb, the reads were re-called with MiXCR into one record per CDR3 protein. The repertoire has around 310,000 distinct CDR3 sequences, 29% of them found once; the top ten carry approximately 20%. The TCR was taken from a human donor in good health (CMV status not recorded). Some clones in this sample may be carry-over from other donors' samples. The chain links TRBV7-6 to TRBJ1-1; D gene uncertain. Sequenced material: cultured PBMCs, taken from culture after CMV antigen stimulation. The CDR3 nucleotides are TGTGCCAGCAGCTTAGCATGGGAGAATGAAGCTTTCTTT. Protein product: CASSLAWENEAFF.